This TCR beta chain was obtained from a study of cytomegalovirus exposure and HLA in healthy donors. CDR3 size: 13 residues. Per germline, CDR1 LNHDA and CDR2 SQIVND (reference sequence). The trim removed 5 bases at V and 4 bases at J, leaving 5 bases unmatched. Findings and limits, study-wide: In an earlier analysis, about 87% or about 30%: the productive usage of most TCR beta V segments. Immune exposure data for these donors was limited to CMV serostatus.

In regard to this clone: Antigen specificity is unknown.

The PCR had 60 Vbeta and 13 Jbeta primers. Profiling relied on immunoSEQ multiplex PCR, and the TCRdb table lists in-frame clones only, not all of them. The table lists roughly 73,000 clones, with 7.5% in the top ten. The rearrangement links TRBV19 to TRBJ2-7; 7 bases line up with TRBD2. The sequence was obtained from a female donor in good health and CMV-seropositive. Sequences were obtained from PBMCs. CDR3 DNA sequence: TGTGCCAGTAGTCTCGAGCGGGGATACGAGCAGTACTTC. It encodes CASSLERGYEQYF.